This T cell receptor beta chain was profiled in a study of metastatic and nonmetastatic thyroid tumors. TCRdb reanalyzed the PCR reads with MiXCR. The table includes 32,000 or so clones, roughly 21% detected once. Per the germline V gene, CDR1 is SSHAT and CDR2 is FNYEAQ (reference sequence). The CDR3 covers 16 residues. Before thyroid surgery, none of the patients had received any treatment. As to this clone: The junction departs from germline at one end; a sequencing error may be responsible.

Sample: blood. The clonotype originates from a female donor with papillary thyroid cancer or a benign thyroid nodule (not recorded which). Some clones in this sample may be carry-over from other donors' samples. The V gene is TRBV7-7, the J gene TRBJ2-2, with no clear D. This CDR3 reads CASSPGRLSNTGELFF. The CDR3 DNA is TGTGCTAGCAGCCCTGGAAGATTATCGAACACCGGGGAGCTGTTTTTT.